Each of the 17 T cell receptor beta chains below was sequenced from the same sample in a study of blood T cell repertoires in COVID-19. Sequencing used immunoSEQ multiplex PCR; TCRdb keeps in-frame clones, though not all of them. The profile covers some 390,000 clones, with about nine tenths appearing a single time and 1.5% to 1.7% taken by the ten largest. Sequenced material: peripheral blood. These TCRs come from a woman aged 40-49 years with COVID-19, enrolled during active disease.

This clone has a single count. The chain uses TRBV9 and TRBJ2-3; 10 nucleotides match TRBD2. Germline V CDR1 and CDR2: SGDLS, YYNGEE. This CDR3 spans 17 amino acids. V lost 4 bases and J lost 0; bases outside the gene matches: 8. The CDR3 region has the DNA TGTGCCAGCAGCCCCTCTGGACTAGCGGACAGCACAGATACGCAGTATTTT. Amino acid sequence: CASSPSGLADSTDTQYF.

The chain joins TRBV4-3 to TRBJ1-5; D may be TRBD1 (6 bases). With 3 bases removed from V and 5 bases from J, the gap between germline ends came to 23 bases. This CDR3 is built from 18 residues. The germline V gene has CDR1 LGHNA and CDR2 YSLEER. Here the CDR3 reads CASSHLGGGDRTYQPQHF. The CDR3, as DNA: TGCGCCAGCAGCCATCTAGGGGGGGGAGACAGGACTTATCAGCCCCAGCATTTT.

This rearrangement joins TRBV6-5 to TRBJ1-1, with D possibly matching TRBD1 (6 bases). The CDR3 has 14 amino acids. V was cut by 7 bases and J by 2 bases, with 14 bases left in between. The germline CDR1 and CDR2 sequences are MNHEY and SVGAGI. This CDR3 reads CASTLGRGNTEAFF. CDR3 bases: TGTGCCAGCACCTTGGGCAGGGGCAACACTGAAGCTTTCTTT.

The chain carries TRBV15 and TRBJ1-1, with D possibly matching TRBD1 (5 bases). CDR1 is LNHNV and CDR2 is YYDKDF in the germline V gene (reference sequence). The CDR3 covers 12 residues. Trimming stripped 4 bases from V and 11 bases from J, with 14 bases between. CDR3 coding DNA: TGTGCCACCAGCAACATAGACAGCCACGCTTTCTTT. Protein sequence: CATSNIDSHAFF.

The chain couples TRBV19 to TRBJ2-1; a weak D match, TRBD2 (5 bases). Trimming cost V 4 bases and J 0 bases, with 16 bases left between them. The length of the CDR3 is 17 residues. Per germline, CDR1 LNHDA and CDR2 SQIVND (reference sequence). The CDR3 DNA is TGTGCCAGTAGTACATTTCTAGCTGGGAGCTCCTACAATGAGCAGTTCTTC. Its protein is CASSTFLAGSSYNEQFF.

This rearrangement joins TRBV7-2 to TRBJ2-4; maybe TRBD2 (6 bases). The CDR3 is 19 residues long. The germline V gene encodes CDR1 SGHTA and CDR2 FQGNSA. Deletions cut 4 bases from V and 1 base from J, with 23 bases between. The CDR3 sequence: CASSSSSTSALLAKNIQYF. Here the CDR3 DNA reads TGTGCCAGCAGCTCCAGCTCGACTAGTGCTTTACTGGCCAAAAACATTCAGTACTTC.

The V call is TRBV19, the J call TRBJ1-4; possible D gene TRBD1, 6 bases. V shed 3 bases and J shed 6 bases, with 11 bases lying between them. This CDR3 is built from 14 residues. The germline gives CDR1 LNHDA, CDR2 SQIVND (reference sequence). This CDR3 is CASSIVGADEKLFF. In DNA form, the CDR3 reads TGTGCCAGTAGTATTGTGGGGGCGGATGAAAAACTGTTTTTT.

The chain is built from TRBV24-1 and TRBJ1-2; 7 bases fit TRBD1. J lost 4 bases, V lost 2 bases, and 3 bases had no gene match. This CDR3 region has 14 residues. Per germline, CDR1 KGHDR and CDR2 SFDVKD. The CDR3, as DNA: TGTGCCACCAGTGATTACGGGACAGCCTATGGCTACACCTTC. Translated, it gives CATSDYGTAYGYTF.

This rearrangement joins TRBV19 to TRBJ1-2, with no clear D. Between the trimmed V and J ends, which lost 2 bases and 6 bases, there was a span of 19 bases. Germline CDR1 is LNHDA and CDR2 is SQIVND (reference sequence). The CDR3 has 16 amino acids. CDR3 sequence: CASSIRPRGSEDGYTF. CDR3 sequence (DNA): TGTGCCAGTAGTATAAGGCCGCGGGGTAGTGAAGATGGCTACACCTTC.

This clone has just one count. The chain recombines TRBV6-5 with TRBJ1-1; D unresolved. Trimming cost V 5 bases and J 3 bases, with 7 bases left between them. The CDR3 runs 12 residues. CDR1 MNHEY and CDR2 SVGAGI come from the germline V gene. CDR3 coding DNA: TGTGCCAGCAGTAACAGCTACACTGAAGCTTTCTTT. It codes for CASSNSYTEAFF.

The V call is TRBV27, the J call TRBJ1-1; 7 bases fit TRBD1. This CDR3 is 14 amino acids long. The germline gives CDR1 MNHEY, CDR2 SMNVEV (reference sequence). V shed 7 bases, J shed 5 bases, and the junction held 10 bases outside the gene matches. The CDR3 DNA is TGTGCCAGCAACCCCAGGGGGTCGGGAACTGAAGCTTTCTTT. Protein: CASNPRGSGTEAFF.

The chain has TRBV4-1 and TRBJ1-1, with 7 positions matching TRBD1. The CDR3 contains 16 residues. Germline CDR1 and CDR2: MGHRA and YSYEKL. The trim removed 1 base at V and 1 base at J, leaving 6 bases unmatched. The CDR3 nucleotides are TGCGCCAGCAGCCAAGGCCCGACAGGGAGGAACACTGAAGCTTTCTTT. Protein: CASSQGPTGRNTEAFF.

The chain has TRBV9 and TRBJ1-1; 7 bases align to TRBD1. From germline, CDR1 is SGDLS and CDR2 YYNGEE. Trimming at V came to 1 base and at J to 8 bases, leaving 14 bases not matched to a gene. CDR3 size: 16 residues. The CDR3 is CASSVTGERELVEAFF. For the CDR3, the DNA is TGTGCCAGCAGCGTAACAGGGGAGAGGGAGCTTGTCGAAGCTTTCTTT.

In nucleotides, the CDR3 is TGTGCCAGCAGTATACCAGGGGGGTTTTCGAACACTGAAGCTTTCTTT. This translates into CASSIPGGFSNTEAFF. The gene calls are TRBV28 and TRBJ1-1; 7 positions match TRBD1. Germline CDR1 and CDR2: MDHEN and SYDVKM. The CDR3 sequence is 16 residues long. V shed 5 bases, J shed 1 base, and the junction held 10 bases outside the gene matches. The complete variable domain, with remaining parts taken from reference TRBV28 and TRBJ1-1, reads DVKVTQSSRYLVKRTGEKVFLECVQDMDHENMFWYRQDPGLGLRLIYFSYDVKMKEKGDIPEGYSVSREKKERFSLILESASTNQTSMYLCASSIPGGFSNTEAFFGQGTRLTVV.

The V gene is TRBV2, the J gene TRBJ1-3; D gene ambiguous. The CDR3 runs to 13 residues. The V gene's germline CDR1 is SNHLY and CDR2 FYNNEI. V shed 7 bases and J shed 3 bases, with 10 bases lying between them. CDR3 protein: CASNRENGNTIYF. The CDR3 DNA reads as TGTGCCAGCAACCGGGAAAATGGAAACACCATATATTTT.

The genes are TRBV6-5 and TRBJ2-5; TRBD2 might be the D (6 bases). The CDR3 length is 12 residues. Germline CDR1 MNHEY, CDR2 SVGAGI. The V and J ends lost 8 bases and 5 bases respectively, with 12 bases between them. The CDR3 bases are TGTGCCAGCCGCGGGGTGGGGGAGACCCAGTACTTC. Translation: CASRGVGETQYF.

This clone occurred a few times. The CDR3 DNA sequence: TGTGCCAGCAGCTTGACAGGGGGTCTAGAAAAACTGTTTTTT. Protein product: CASSLTGGLEKLFF. V usage is TRBV7-2 and J usage is TRBJ1-4; 9 positions agree with TRBD1. CDR3 length equals 14 residues. With V trimmed by 3 bases and J by 8 bases, 4 bases remained unmatched. Germline V gene sequence: CDR1 SGHTA, CDR2 FQGNSA.